This T cell receptor (beta chain) is drawn from a study of CD8 T cells in ankylosing spondylitis (dated by TCRdb to 2016 to 2017). Looking at the study overall: The study set out to find disease-linked TCR variants by profiling T cell receptor beta repertoires in ankylosing spondylitis patients and healthy donors. The full study cohort comprised 25 ankylosing spondylitis patients and about a hundred healthy donors. Samples of peripheral blood were taken, and for ankylosing spondylitis patients, synovial fluid was collected as well. Results the study describes overall, beyond this receptor: The disease-linked clones were reported to be significantly enriched in matched synovial fluid samples from ankylosing spondylitis patients. Some motif variants were previously reported in synovial fluid and blood of reactive arthritis patients, suggesting common disease-initiation mechanisms. In peripheral blood, the disease-linked clones were found at relatively low frequencies and had a CD8+ phenotype. A TCR beta motif of several highly homologous amino acid variants appeared characteristic of blood from ankylosing spondylitis patients.

Instrument used: Illumina HiSeq 2500. Quantitative 5'-RACE with molecular barcodes was the method used to prepare the TCR beta libraries. In the source study's methods: Disease-linked TCR variants were identified with a new computational method built on a probabilistic model of VDJ rearrangement. The public sequencing data were trimmed at Q25 with fastp and processed into clonotypes with MiXCR by TCRdb, which kept only in-frame beta chains. Every entry covers one CDR3 protein and lists the most common genes and DNA from its rows. These V and J calls derive from TCRdb rather than the authors' analysis. The sample includes 200,000 to 250,000 distinct CDR3 sequences, with under 35% observed a single time. 3.5% to 4.5% of the sample rests with the top ten. Details on this clonotype: Its antigen target is currently unknown. Base qualities are not recorded, but no much larger clone differs from it by a single base.

V and J are truncated by 6 bases and 3 bases respectively, leaving an intervening sequence of 11 bases. Its CDR3 holds 13 amino acids, cysteine through phenylalanine. The read is trimmed to its CDR3 DNA, 39 bases read in frame from base 1. The chain employs TRBV12-3 or TRBV12-4 and TRBJ2-5; the best D guess is TRBD2, with 6 bases matching. This receptor was taken from a male donor with ankylosing spondylitis or in good health (not recorded which). What was sequenced was blood, either unsorted or a sorted T cell fraction (not recorded which). The CDR3 region reads CASRVLAKETQYF. Here is the DNA: TGTGCCAGCAGAGTACTAGCCAAAGAGACCCAGTACTTC.